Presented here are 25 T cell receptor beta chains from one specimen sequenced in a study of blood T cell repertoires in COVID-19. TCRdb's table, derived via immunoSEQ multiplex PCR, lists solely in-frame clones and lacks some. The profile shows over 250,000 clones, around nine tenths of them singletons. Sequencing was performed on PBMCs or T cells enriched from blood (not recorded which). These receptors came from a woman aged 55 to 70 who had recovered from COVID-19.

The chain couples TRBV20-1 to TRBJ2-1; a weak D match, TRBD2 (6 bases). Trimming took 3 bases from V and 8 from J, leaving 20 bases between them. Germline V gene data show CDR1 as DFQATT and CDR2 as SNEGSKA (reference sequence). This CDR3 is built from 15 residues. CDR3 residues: CSASGAGPLGDEQFF. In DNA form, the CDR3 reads TGCAGTGCTAGTGGGGCGGGACCCTTGGGGGATGAGCAGTTCTTC.

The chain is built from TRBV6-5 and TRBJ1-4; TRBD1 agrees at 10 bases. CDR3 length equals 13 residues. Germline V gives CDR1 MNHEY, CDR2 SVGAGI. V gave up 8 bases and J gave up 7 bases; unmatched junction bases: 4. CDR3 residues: CASCRDRGEKLFF. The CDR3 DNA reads TGTGCCAGCTGTCGGGACAGGGGTGAAAAACTGTTTTTT.

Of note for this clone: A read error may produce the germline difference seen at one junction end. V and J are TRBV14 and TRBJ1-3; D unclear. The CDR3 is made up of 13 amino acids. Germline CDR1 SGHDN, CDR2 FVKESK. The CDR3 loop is CASRQAAGNTIYF. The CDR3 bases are TGTGCCAGCAGGCAAGCGGCTGGAAACACCATATATTTT.

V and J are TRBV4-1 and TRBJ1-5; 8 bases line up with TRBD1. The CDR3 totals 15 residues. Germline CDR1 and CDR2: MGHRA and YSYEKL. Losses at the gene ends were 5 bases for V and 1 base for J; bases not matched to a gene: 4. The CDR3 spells CASSEDRVSNQPQHF. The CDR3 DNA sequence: TGCGCCAGCAGCGAGGACAGGGTCAGCAATCAGCCCCAGCATTTT.

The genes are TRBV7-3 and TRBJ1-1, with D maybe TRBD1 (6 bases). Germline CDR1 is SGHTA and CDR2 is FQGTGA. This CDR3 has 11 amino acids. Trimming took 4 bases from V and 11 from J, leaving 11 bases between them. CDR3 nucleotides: TGTGCCAGCAGCTCGGGGGGGCAGGCTTTCTTT. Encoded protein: CASSSGGQAFF.

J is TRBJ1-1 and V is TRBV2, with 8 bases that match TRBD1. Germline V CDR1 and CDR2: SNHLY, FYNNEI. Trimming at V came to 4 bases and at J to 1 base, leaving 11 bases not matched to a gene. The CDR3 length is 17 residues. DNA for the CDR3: TGTGCCAGCAGTGGGGCCCCAGGGGGCGAGAGGAACACTGAAGCTTTCTTT. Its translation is CASSGAPGGERNTEAFF.

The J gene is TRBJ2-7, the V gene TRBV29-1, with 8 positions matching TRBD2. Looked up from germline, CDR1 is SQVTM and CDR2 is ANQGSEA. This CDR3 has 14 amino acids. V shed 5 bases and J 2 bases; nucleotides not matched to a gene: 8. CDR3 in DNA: TGCAGCGTTTATGAGCGGGAGTTGCCCTACGAGCAGTACTTC. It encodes CSVYERELPYEQYF.

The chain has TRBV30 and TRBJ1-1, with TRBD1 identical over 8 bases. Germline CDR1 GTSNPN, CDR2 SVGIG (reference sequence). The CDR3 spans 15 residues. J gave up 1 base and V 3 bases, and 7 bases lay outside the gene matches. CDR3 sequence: CAWSLWTGKNTEAFF. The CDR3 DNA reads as TGTGCCTGGAGCCTCTGGACAGGGAAGAACACTGAAGCTTTCTTT. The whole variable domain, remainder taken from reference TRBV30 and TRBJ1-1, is SQTIHQWPATLVQPVGSPLSLECTVEGTSNPNLYWYRQAAGRGLQLLFYSVGIGQISSEVPQNLSASRPQDRQFILSSKKLLLSDSGFYLCAWSLWTGKNTEAFFGQGTRLTVV.

The CDR3 here is CATSDPRVREGRETQYF. CDR3 nucleotides: TGTGCCACCAGTGACCCGAGGGTGCGGGAGGGCCGGGAGACCCAGTACTTC. This chain joins TRBV24-1 and TRBJ2-5, with 9 bases identical to TRBD2. The ends lost 4 bases at V and 5 bases at J; junction bases unmatched: 13. CDR1 is KGHDR and CDR2 is SFDVKD in the germline V gene. The CDR3 spans 17 residues.

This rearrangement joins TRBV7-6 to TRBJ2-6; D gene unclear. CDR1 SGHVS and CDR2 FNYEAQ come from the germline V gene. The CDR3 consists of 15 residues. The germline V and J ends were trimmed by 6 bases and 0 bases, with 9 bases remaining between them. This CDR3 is CASSFIPSGANVLTF. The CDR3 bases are TGTGCCAGCAGTTTCATCCCCTCTGGGGCCAACGTCCTGACTTTC.

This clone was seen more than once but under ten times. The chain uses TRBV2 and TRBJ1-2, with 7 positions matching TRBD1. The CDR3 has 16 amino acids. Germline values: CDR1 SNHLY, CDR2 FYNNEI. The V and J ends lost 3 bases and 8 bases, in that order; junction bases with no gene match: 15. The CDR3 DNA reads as TGTGCCAGCAGTGACGCGGCTGGCAGGGGGTCGTGGGGCTACACCTTC. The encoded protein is CASSDAAGRGSWGYTF.

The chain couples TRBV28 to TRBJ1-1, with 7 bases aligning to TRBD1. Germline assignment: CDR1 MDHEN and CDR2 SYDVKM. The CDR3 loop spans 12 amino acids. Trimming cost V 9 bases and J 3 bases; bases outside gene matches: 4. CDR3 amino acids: CASLTGDTEAFF. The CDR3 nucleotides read TGTGCCAGTCTTACAGGGGACACTGAAGCTTTCTTT.

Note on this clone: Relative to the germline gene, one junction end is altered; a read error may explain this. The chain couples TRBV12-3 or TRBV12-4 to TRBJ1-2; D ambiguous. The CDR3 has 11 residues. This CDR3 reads CASSLGREGFF. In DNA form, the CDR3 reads TGTGCCAGCAGTCTTGGGCGGGAAGGATTCTTC.

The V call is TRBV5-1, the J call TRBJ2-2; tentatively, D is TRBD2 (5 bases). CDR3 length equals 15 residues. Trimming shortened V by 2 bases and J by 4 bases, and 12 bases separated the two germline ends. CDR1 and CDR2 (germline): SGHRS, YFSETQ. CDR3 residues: CASSLTTGGTGELFF. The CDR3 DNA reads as TGCGCCAGCAGCTTAACTACTGGAGGCACCGGGGAGCTGTTTTTT.

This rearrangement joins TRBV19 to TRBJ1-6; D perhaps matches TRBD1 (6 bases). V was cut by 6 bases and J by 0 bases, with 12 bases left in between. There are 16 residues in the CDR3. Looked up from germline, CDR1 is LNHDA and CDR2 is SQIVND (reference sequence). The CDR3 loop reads CASRETDSSYNSPLHF. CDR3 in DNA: TGTGCCAGTAGAGAGACGGACAGCTCCTATAATTCACCCCTCCACTTT.

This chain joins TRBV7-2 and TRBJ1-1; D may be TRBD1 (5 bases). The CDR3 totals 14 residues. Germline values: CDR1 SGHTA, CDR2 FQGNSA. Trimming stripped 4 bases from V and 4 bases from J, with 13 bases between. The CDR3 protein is CASSSRTGGTEAFF. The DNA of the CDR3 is TGTGCCAGCAGCTCCCGTACGGGGGGCACTGAAGCTTTCTTT.

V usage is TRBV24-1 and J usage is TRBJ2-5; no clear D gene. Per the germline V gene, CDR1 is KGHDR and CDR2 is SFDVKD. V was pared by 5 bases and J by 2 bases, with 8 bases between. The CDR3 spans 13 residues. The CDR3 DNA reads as TGTGCCACCAGTGGCAGGCCTCAAGAGACCCAGTACTTC. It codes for CATSGRPQETQYF.

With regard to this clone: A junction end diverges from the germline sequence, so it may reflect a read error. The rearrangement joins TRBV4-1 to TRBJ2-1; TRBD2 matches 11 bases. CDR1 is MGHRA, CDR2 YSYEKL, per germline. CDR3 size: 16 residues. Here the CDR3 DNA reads TGCGCCAGCAGCCAAGATGGGTCAACTAGCGGGAGACCTAGGCTCTTC. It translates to CASSQDGSTSGRPRLF.

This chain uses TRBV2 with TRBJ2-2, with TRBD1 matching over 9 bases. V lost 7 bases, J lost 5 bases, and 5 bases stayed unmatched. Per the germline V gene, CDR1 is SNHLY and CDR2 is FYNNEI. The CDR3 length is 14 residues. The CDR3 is CASTQTGGTGELFF. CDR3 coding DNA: TGTGCCAGCACCCAGACAGGGGGGACCGGGGAGCTGTTTTTT. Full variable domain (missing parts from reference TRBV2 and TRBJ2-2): EPEVTQTPSHQVTQMGQEVILRCVPISNHLYFYWYRQILGQKVEFLVSFYNNEISEKSEIFDDQFSVERPDGSNFTLKIRSTKLEDSAMYFCASTQTGGTGELFFGEGSRLTVL.

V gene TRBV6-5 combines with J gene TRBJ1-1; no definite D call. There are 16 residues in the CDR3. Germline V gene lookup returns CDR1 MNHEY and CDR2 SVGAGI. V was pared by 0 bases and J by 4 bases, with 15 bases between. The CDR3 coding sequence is TGTGCCAGCAGTTACTCGTACGCGGAATCTGGCACTGAAGCTTTCTTT. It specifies CASSYSYAESGTEAFF.

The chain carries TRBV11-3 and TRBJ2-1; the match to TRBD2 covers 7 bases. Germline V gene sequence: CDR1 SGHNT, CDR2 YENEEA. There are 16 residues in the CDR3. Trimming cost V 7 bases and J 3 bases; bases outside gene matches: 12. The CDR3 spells CASTQRAGAVYNEQFF. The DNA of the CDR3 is TGTGCCAGCACCCAACGGGCGGGAGCGGTCTACAATGAGCAGTTCTTC.

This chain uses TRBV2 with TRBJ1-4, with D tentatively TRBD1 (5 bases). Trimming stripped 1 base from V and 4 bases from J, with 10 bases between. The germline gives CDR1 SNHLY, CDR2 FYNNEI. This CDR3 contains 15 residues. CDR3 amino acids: CASSEVQAINEKLFF. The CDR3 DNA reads TGTGCCAGCAGTGAAGTACAGGCCATTAATGAAAAACTGTTTTTT.

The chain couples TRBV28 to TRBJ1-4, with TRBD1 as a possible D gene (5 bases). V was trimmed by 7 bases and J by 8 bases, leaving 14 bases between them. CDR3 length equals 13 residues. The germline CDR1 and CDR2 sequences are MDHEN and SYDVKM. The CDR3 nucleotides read TGTGCCAGCAAGGTGGGGCATCAGGAAAAACTGTTTTTT. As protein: CASKVGHQEKLFF. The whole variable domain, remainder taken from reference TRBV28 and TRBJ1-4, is DVKVTQSSRYLVKRTGEKVFLECVQDMDHENMFWYRQDPGLGLRLIYFSYDVKMKEKGDIPEGYSVSREKKERFSLILESASTNQTSMYLCASKVGHQEKLFFGSGTQLSVL.

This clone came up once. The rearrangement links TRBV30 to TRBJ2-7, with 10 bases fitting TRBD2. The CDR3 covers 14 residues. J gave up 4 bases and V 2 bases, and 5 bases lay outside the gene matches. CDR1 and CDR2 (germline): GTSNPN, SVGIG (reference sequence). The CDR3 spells CAWSLAGGPYEQYF. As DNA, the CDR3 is TGTGCCTGGAGTTTAGCGGGGGGCCCATACGAGCAGTACTTC. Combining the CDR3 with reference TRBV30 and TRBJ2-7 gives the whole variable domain SQTIHQWPATLVQPVGSPLSLECTVEGTSNPNLYWYRQAAGRGLQLLFYSVGIGQISSEVPQNLSASRPQDRQFILSSKKLLLSDSGFYLCAWSLAGGPYEQYFGPGTRLTVT.

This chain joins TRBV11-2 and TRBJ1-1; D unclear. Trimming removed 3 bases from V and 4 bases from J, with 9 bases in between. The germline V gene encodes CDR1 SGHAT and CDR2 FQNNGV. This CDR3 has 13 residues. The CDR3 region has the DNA TGTGCCAGCAGCTTCATTTCCCCCACTGAAGCTTTCTTT. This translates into CASSFISPTEAFF.